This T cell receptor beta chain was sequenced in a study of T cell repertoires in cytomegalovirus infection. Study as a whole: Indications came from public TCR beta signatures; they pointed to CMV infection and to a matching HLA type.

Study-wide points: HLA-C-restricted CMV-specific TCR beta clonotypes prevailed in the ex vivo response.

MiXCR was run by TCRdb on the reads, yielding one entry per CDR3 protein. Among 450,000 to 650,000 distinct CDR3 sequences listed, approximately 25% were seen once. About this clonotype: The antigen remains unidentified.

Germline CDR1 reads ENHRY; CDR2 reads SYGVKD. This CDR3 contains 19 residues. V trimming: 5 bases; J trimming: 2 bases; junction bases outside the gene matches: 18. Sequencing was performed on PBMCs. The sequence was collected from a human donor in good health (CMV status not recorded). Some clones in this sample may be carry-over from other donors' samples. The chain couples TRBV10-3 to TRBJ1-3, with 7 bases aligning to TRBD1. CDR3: CAISRLGVTGKYPGNTIYF. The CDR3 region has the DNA TGTGCCATCAGTCGGCTAGGAGTGACAGGGAAATATCCTGGAAACACCATATATTTT.